This TCR beta chain appears in the sequencing data of a study of T cell responses to AZD1222 COVID-19 vaccine. Whole-study findings and limits: Once two AZD1222 doses were given, Spike-specific TCR breadth and depth went up. Close to half of all spike-specific TCRs reportedly target regions of the variants that are unmutated. Distributed over spike, vaccine-associated CD4 TCRs predominated at 160-218 and 743-854.

The CDR3 length is 17 residues. From germline, CDR1 is ENHRY and CDR2 SYGVKD. With 4 bases clipped from V and 0 bases from J, the junction kept 4 bases outside the gene matches. Profiling relied on immunoSEQ multiplex PCR, and the TCRdb table lists in-frame clones only, not all of them. Among 130,000 to 150,000 clones listed, 88% were seen once. About this clone itself: The antigen remains unidentified.

This TCR was recovered from an adult who received the MenACWY meningococcal vaccine as a control. This material consisted of peripheral blood, taken 28 days after the second dose of the MenACWY control vaccine. The chain links TRBV10-3 to TRBJ2-5; 14 bases agree with TRBD2. As DNA, the CDR3 is TGTGCCATCAGTGCGACTAGCGGGGGGGCGGACCAAGAGACCCAGTACTTC. Its translation: CAISATSGGADQETQYF.